Shown below are 10 T cell receptor beta chains from a single sample sequenced in a study of T cell changes during pregnancy in multiple sclerosis. Clones were read by immunoSEQ multiplex PCR, and TCRdb kept only the in-frame ones, dropping some. There are 50,000 to 65,000 clones in the sample; roughly 90% occur only once, and 3% lies in the top ten. This specimen consisted of CD8+ T cells from peripheral blood mononuclear cells, obtained before pregnancy. Receptors were obtained from a female donor with multiple sclerosis, enrolled in a pregnancy study.

The rearrangement uses TRBV7-9 and TRBJ2-1; the match to TRBD2 covers 8 bases. Trimming took 7 bases from V and 6 from J; bases not matched to a gene: 8. In germline, CDR1 is SEHNR, CDR2 FQNEAQ (reference sequence). The CDR3 contains 14 residues. CDR3 bases: TGTGCCAGCAAAGGGCTAGCGGGCACCAATGAGCAGTTCTTC. Amino acid sequence: CASKGLAGTNEQFF.

The chain is built from TRBV9 and TRBJ1-1, with 7 bases lining up with TRBD1. CDR3 length: 14 residues. Looked up from germline, CDR1 is SGDLS and CDR2 is YYNGEE. The ends lost 3 bases at V and 6 bases at J; junction bases unmatched: 8. The CDR3 loop reads CASSATGLHAEAFF. DNA of the CDR3: TGTGCCAGCAGCGCGACAGGGTTGCACGCTGAAGCTTTCTTT.

The rearrangement joins TRBV5-4 to TRBJ1-5; D uncertain. Trimming removed 4 bases at V and 5 bases at J, with 7 bases between. This CDR3 has 12 amino acids. The germline V gene encodes CDR1 SGHNT and CDR2 YYREEE (reference sequence). The CDR3 here is CASSLRDQPQHF. The CDR3 DNA follows: TGTGCCAGCAGCCTACGAGATCAGCCCCAGCATTTT.

The chain joins TRBV9 to TRBJ2-7; TRBD2 matches 9 bases. The junction had 5 bases not matched to a gene; V was cut back by 5 bases and J by 2 bases. CDR3 length equals 14 residues. CDR1 is SGDLS, CDR2 YYNGEE, per germline. The CDR3 sequence: CASSGRGGTYEQYF. The CDR3 DNA is TGTGCCAGCAGTGGGCGGGGGGGCACCTACGAGCAGTACTTC. Looking up the rest from reference TRBV9 and TRBJ2-7 gives the full variable domain: DSGVTQTPKHLITATGQRVTLRCSPRSGDLSVYWYQQSLDQGLQFLIQYYNGEERAKGNILERFSAQQFPDLHSELNLSSLELGDSALYFCASSGRGGTYEQYFGPGTRLTVT.

The chain is built from TRBV6-4 and TRBJ2-2; TRBD2 aligns across 10 bases. The CDR3 runs 18 residues. Germline V gene lookup returns CDR1 MRHNA and CDR2 SNTAGT. V dropped 3 bases and J dropped 2; count of bases not matched to a gene: 9. CDR3 loop: CASSEVAGGQSNTGELFF. The CDR3 DNA reads as TGTGCCAGCAGTGAGGTAGCGGGGGGCCAATCAAACACCGGGGAGCTGTTTTTT.

The chain has TRBV4-1 and TRBJ2-5, with D possibly matching TRBD2 (6 bases). Trimming took 1 base from V and 2 from J, leaving 20 bases between them. Germline CDR1 reads MGHRA; CDR2 reads YSYEKL. This CDR3 spans 18 amino acids. The DNA of the CDR3 is TGCGCCAGCAGCCAAGCCGGGGCGTGGCAGGAGGGTCAAGAGACCCAGTACTTC. This codes for CASSQAGAWQEGQETQYF.

The chain employs TRBV4-3 and TRBJ1-2; D might be TRBD1 (5 bases). The CDR3 consists of 16 residues. Trimming left V 0 bases short and J 5 bases short, with 16 bases between. Germline CDR1 is LGHNA and CDR2 is YSLEER. The CDR3 protein is CASSQESQGQGYGYTF. The CDR3 DNA sequence: TGCGCCAGCAGCCAAGAGAGCCAGGGCCAAGGTTATGGCTACACCTTC.

CDR3 in amino acids: CASSHPPFGHTGEKLFF. Here the CDR3 DNA reads TGTGCCAGCAGCCATCCCCCTTTCGGACACACCGGTGAAAAACTGTTTTTT. This chain connects TRBV14 to TRBJ1-4, with D perhaps TRBD1 (5 bases). The CDR3 extends over 17 amino acids. The V end lost 3 bases, the J end lost 7 bases, and 21 bases lay between the germline ends. Germline CDR1 SGHDN, CDR2 FVKESK.

The chain's CDR3 is CATRQGAWEKLFF. The CDR3 coding sequence is TGTGCCACCCGACAGGGGGCGTGGGAAAAACTGTTTTTT. This chain links TRBV19 with TRBJ1-4; 10 bases map to TRBD1. There are 13 residues in the CDR3. With V trimmed by 10 bases and J by 8 bases, 7 bases remained unmatched. Germline lookup yields CDR1 LNHDA and CDR2 SQIVND (reference sequence).

This chain connects TRBV6-4 to TRBJ2-3, with 11 bases that match TRBD2. CDR1 MRHNA and CDR2 SNTAGT come from the germline V gene. The length of the CDR3 is 14 residues. J lost 7 bases, V lost 6 bases, and 6 bases had no gene match. The CDR3 DNA is TGTGCCAGCAGCGATAGCGGGGGGGCAAATACGCAGTATTTT. This translates into CASSDSGGANTQYF.